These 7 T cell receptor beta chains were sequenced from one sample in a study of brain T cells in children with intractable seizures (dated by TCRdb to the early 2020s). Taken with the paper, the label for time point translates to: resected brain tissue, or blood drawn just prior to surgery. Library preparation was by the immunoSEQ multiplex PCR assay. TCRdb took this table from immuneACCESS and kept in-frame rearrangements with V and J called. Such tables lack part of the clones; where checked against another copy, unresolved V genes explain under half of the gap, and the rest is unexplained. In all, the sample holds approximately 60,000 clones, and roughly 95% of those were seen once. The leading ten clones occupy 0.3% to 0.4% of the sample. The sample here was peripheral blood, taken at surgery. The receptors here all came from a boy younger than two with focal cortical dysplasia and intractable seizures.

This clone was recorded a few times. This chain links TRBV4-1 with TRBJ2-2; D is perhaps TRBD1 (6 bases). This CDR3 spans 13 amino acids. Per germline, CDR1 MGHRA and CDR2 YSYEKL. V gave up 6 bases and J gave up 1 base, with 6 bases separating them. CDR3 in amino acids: CASRGQNTGELFF. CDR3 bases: TGCGCCAGCAGGGGACAGAACACCGGGGAGCTGTTTTTT.

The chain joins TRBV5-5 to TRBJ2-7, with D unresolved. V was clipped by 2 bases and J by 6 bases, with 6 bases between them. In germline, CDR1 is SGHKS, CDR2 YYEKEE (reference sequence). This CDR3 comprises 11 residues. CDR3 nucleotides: TGTGCCAGCAGCTTCTCTTTCGAGCAGTACTTC. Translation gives CASSFSFEQYF.

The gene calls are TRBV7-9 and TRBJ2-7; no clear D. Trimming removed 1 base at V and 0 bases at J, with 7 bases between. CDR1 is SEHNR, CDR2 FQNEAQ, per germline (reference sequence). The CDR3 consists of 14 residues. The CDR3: CASSLGRNSYEQYF. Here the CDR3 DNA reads TGTGCCAGCAGCTTAGGGCGTAACTCCTACGAGCAGTACTTC.

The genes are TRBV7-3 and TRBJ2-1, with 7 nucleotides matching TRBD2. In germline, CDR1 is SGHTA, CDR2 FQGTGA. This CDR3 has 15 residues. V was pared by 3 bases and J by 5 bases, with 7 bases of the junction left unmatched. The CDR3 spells CASSLTRDYDNEQFF. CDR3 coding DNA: TGTGCCAGCAGCTTGACACGGGACTACGACAATGAGCAGTTCTTC.

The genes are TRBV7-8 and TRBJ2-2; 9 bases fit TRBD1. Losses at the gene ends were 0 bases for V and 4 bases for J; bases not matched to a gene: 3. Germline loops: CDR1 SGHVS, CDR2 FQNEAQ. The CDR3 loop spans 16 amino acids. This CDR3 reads CASSLARTGVTGELFF. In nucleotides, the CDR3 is TGTGCCAGCAGCTTAGCAAGGACAGGGGTCACCGGGGAGCTGTTTTTT.

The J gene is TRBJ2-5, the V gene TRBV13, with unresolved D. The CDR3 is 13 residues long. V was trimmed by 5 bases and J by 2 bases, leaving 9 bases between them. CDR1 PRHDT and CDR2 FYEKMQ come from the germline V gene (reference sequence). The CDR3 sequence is CASSTGIQETQYF. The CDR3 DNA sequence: TGTGCCAGCAGCACCGGCATACAAGAGACCCAGTACTTC.

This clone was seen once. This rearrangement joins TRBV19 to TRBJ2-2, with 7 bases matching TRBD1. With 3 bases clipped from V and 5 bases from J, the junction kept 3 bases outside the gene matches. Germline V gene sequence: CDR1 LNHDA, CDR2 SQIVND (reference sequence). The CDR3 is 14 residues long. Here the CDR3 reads CASSIARGTGELFF. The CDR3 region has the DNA TGTGCCAGTAGTATCGCCAGGGGGACCGGGGAGCTGTTTTTT.